These 4 T cell receptor beta chains were all obtained from the same sample, sequenced in a study of beta chain features in type 1 diabetes. The authors reverse transcribed all of the isolated RNA, so sequencing captured expressed TCRB transcripts. Clones were read by immunoSEQ multiplex PCR, and TCRdb kept only the in-frame ones, dropping some. The data contain approximately 300,000 clones, about 10% of them singletons. Specimen: naive CD4+ T cells from blood. The receptors originated from a woman aged 30 to 39 in good health.

The chain recombines TRBV20-1 with TRBJ2-7; tentative D call: TRBD1 (6 bases). V dropped 5 bases and J dropped 6 bases, with 8 bases sitting between them. Germline V gene sequence: CDR1 DFQATT, CDR2 SNEGSKA (reference sequence). This CDR3 spans 10 amino acids. CDR3 nucleotide sequence: TGCAGTGCTTCAGGGGTCGAGCAGTACTTC. It encodes CSASGVEQYF.

The rearrangement joins TRBV27 to TRBJ1-5; D remains unclear. CDR1 MNHEY and CDR2 SMNVEV come from the germline V gene (reference sequence). Trimming left V 6 bases short and J 2 bases short, with 8 bases between. The CDR3 spans 13 residues. The CDR3 DNA is TGTGCCAGCAGCCTTTTTGGCAATCAGCCCCAGCATTTT. It codes for CASSLFGNQPQHF.

This clone was seen a handful of times. J is TRBJ1-1 and V is TRBV5-6; D is perhaps TRBD1 (5 bases). Per the germline V gene, CDR1 is SGHDT and CDR2 is YYEEEE. The CDR3 is 16 amino acids. Trimming removed 2 bases from V and 2 bases from J, with 16 bases in between. For the CDR3, the DNA is TGTGCCAGCAGCTTCCTAAGCAGGGAACTTAACACTGAAGCTTTCTTT. Its protein is CASSFLSRELNTEAFF.

The sample holds a few counts of this clone. The rearrangement links TRBV19 to TRBJ1-1; D not certain. V dropped 4 bases and J dropped 0 bases, with 9 bases sitting between them. CDR1 is LNHDA and CDR2 is SQIVND in the germline V gene (reference sequence). The CDR3 covers 14 residues. Here the CDR3 reads CASSSGRLNTEAFF. The CDR3 DNA is TGTGCCAGTAGTAGCGGTAGGTTGAACACTGAAGCTTTCTTT.